The 15 T cell receptor beta chains listed next were all sequenced from one sample in a study of T-cell memory formation after mild COVID-19. TCRdb called the 5' RACE reads again in MiXCR, with one record for every CDR3 protein. This table holds 350,000 to 500,000 distinct CDR3 sequences, more than 15% found once. The specimen was PBMCs or a T cell subset sorted from them (not recorded which). The source is a man aged 18 to 30 who had mild COVID-19 (a few samples of this study predate the infection). Cell type and time point are not known.

This clonotype was observed a few times. The chain employs TRBV7-9 and TRBJ1-6; 8 nucleotides align to TRBD1. The CDR3 has 14 amino acids. V shed 2 bases and J 8 bases; nucleotides not matched to a gene: 2. Germline V gives CDR1 SEHNR, CDR2 FQNEAQ (reference sequence). DNA for the CDR3: TGTGCCAGCAGCTTAATGACAGGGGATTCACCCCTCCACTTT. This encodes CASSLMTGDSPLHF.

This clonotype was recorded a few times. The rearrangement joins TRBV20-1 to TRBJ1-4; D remains unclear. The V end was cut by 3 bases, the J end by 5 bases, with 4 bases between. This CDR3 is 11 amino acids long. Germline V lookup: CDR1 DFQATT, CDR2 SNEGSKA (reference sequence). Here the CDR3 DNA reads TGCAGTGCTAGGATGAATGAAAAACTGTTTTTT. Translating gives CSARMNEKLFF.

The V call is TRBV27, the J call TRBJ1-5; no reliable D call. The length of the CDR3 is 15 residues. V lost 6 bases to trimming and J lost 2 bases, with 14 bases between them. The germline V gene encodes CDR1 MNHEY and CDR2 SMNVEV (reference sequence). The CDR3 region is CASSHTIGGNQPQHF. In DNA, the CDR3 is TGTGCCAGCAGCCATACGATTGGGGGCAATCAGCCCCAGCATTTT.

CDR3 region: CASSGQGRGNEKLFF. The CDR3, as DNA: TGTGCCAGCAGTGGACAGGGACGGGGTAATGAAAAACTGTTTTTT. This chain connects TRBV12-3 or TRBV12-4 to TRBJ1-4; 8 bases agree with TRBD1. With V trimmed by 5 bases and J by 4 bases, 6 bases remained unmatched. This CDR3 is 15 amino acids long.

There are a few counts of this clonotype. The rearrangement links TRBV5-4 to TRBJ2-3; 12 nucleotides align to TRBD2. This CDR3 has 18 residues. Unmatched junction bases numbered 8, after V lost 2 bases and J lost 1 base. Germline V gene data show CDR1 as SGHNT and CDR2 as YYREEE (reference sequence). CDR3 loop: CASSFAGASGGGTDTQYF. In DNA, the CDR3 is TGTGCCAGCAGCTTCGCCGGAGCTAGCGGGGGGGGCACAGATACGCAGTATTTT.

This clonotype was found a few times. This rearrangement joins TRBV11-2 to TRBJ2-3; D is unresolved. The CDR3 consists of 12 residues. The ends were cut back, 0 bases at V and 6 bases at J, with 4 bases in the middle. Germline CDR1 SGHAT, CDR2 FQNNGV. The CDR3 protein is CASSLDEDTQYF. Written as DNA, the CDR3 is TGTGCCAGCAGCTTAGACGAGGATACGCAGTATTTT.

This clonotype has only a few counts. The genes are TRBV6-2 or TRBV6-3 and TRBJ1-1; D unresolved. The V end was cut by 8 bases, the J end by 1 base, with 20 bases between. Germline assignment: CDR1 MNHEY and CDR2 SVGEGT. This CDR3 region has 16 residues. The CDR3 DNA sequence: TGTGCCAGCTTTGGGCAGCTAAGGTCTCCGAACACTGAAGCTTTCTTT. Its protein product is CASFGQLRSPNTEAFF.

The chain links TRBV9 to TRBJ1-3, with 9 nucleotides matching TRBD1. Germline CDR1 and CDR2: SGDLS and YYNGEE. J was trimmed by 4 bases and V by 5 bases; bases with no gene match: 4. The CDR3 is made up of 14 amino acids. Written as DNA, the CDR3 is TGTGCCAGCAGACCCGGACAGGGGGGAAACACCATATATTTT. It is translated as CASRPGQGGNTIYF. Based on the CDR3 plus reference TRBV9 and TRBJ1-3, the full variable domain is DSGVTQTPKHLITATGQRVTLRCSPRSGDLSVYWYQQSLDQGLQFLIQYYNGEERAKGNILERFSAQQFPDLHSELNLSSLELGDSALYFCASRPGQGGNTIYFGEGSWLTVV.

This clonotype was counted between two and nine times. V usage is TRBV15 and J usage is TRBJ1-1; D is ambiguous. Per germline, CDR1 LNHNV and CDR2 YYDKDF (reference sequence). V was pared by 11 bases and J by 4 bases, with 20 bases between. CDR3 length: 14 amino acids. The chain's CDR3 is CAARLARGSTEAFF. CDR3 sequence (DNA): TGTGCCGCCCGACTTGCACGCGGCAGCACTGAAGCTTTCTTT.

In its sample, this clonotype was seen a few times. This rearrangement joins TRBV3-1 to TRBJ2-7; 9 bases are a match to TRBD2. V lost 1 base and J lost 3; bases outside the gene matches: 7. Looked up from germline, CDR1 is LGHDT and CDR2 is YNNKEL (reference sequence). The CDR3 has 16 amino acids. The CDR3 DNA sequence: TGTGCCAGCAGCCAAGTCCCAGCGGGGGGTGGCTACGAGCAGTACTTC. Its translation: CASSQVPAGGGYEQYF.

Comments on this clonotype: A much bigger clone sits one base away, suggesting this may be a read error. J is TRBJ2-1 and V is TRBV7-9, with 10 nucleotides matching TRBD2. The CDR3 length is 16 residues. Per germline, CDR1 SEHNR and CDR2 FQNEAQ (reference sequence). The CDR3 here is CDSSLAGGRNYNEQFF. CDR3 coding DNA: TGTGACAGCAGCTTAGCGGGAGGTCGGAACTACAATGAGCAGTTCTTC.

The V call is TRBV7-3, the J call TRBJ1-2; 7 positions agree with TRBD1. Germline V gene sequence: CDR1 SGHTA, CDR2 FQGTGA. J was trimmed by 6 bases and V by 4 bases; bases with no gene match: 8. The CDR3 has 14 residues. The chain's CDR3 is CASSSSTGEHGYTF. DNA of the CDR3: TGTGCCAGCAGCTCGTCAACAGGGGAGCATGGCTACACCTTC. The complete variable domain, with remaining parts taken from reference TRBV7-3 and TRBJ1-2, reads GAGVSQTPSNKVTEKGKYVELRCDPISGHTALYWYRQSLGQGPEFLIYFQGTGAADDSGLPNDRFFAVRPEGSVSTLKIQRTERGDSAVYLCASSSSTGEHGYTFGSGTRLTVV.

The V call is TRBV4-3, the J call TRBJ1-4; D is unresolved. V was shortened by 2 bases and J by 8 bases, with 15 bases between the two germline ends. Germline V CDR1 and CDR2: LGHNA, YSLEER. This CDR3 is 15 amino acids long. The CDR3 coding sequence is TGCGCCAGCAGCCAATCCCGGGCCGCCTTCGAAAAACTGTTTTTT. This encodes CASSQSRAAFEKLFF.

This clonotype was counted ten times or more. The gene calls are TRBV27 and TRBJ1-6; D unclear. The CDR3 length is 15 residues. The V end was cut by 3 bases, the J end by 5 bases, with 11 bases between. Germline lookup yields CDR1 MNHEY and CDR2 SMNVEV (reference sequence). CDR3 DNA sequence: TGTGCCAGCAGTTTCTCCGGAGCCGATAATTCACCCCTCCACTTT. Its protein product is CASSFSGADNSPLHF.

The chain joins TRBV11-3 to TRBJ2-1; TRBD1 agrees at 8 bases. J lost 3 bases, V lost 5 bases, and 9 bases had no gene match. The CDR3 contains 16 residues. From germline, CDR1 is SGHNT and CDR2 YENEEA. As DNA, the CDR3 is TGTGCCAGCAGCCCAAGACAGGGGAGCAACTACAATGAGCAGTTCTTC. Encoded protein: CASSPRQGSNYNEQFF. Full variable domain (remainder filled in from reference TRBV11-3 and TRBJ2-1): EAGVVQSPRYKIIEKKQPVAFWCNPISGHNTLYWYLQNLGQGPELLIRYENEEAVDDSQLPKDRFSAERLKGVDSTLKIQPAELGDSAVYLCASSPRQGSNYNEQFFGPGTRLTVL.